This record looks at one T cell receptor beta chain sequence and its context. Its specificity is unknown. This sample includes further DNA sequences coding for the same CDR3. The sample is drawn from a study of shared clonotypes between healthy human individuals. Study-wide results and caveats: Sequencing depth was a factor that was expected to affect clonotype sharing among donors.

Genomic DNA of every subset was divided equally among multiple immunoSEQ plates. Profiling relied on immunoSEQ multiplex PCR, and the TCRdb table lists in-frame clones only, not all of them. Found here are 780,000 or so clones, over 60% of them singletons; the top ten hold more than 1.5%. CDR3 length equals 13 residues. V lost 4 bases to trimming and J lost 2 bases, with 9 bases between them. CDR1 is SGHRS and CDR2 is YFSETQ in the germline V gene. This clonotype was sampled from a woman aged 25 to 45 in good health. The chain combines TRBV5-1 with TRBJ1-2; possible D gene TRBD1, 5 bases. What was sequenced was memory CD4+ T cells sorted from blood. Subset denoted: CD45RA-negative fraction. The CDR3 protein is CASSLRENYGYTF. CDR3 DNA sequence: TGCGCCAGCAGCCTCAGGGAGAACTATGGCTACACCTTC.